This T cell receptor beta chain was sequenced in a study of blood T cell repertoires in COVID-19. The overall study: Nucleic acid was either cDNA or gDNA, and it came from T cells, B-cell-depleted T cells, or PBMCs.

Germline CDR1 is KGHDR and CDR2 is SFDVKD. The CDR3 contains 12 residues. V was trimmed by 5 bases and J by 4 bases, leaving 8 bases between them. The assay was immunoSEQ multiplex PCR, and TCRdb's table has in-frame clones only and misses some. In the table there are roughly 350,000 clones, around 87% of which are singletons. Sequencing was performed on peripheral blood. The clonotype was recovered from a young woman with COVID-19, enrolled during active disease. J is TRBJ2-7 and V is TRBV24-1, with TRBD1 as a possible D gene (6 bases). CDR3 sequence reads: CATSATGYEQYF. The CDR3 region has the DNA TGTGCCACCAGTGCGACAGGATACGAGCAGTACTTC.